This T cell receptor beta chain was documented in a study of T cell responses to AZD1222 COVID-19 vaccine. This table comes from immunoSEQ multiplex PCR, and its TCRdb copy is limited to in-frame clones, with some not included. The data contain 110,000 or so clones, more than 80% of them singletons. V was pared by 0 bases and J by 8 bases, with 11 bases of the junction left unmatched. Germline V CDR1 and CDR2: SGDLS, YYNGEE. The CDR3 extends over 18 amino acids. In regard to this clone: Its antigen is undetermined.

Study-level results: Baseline seropositivity occurred in only a handful of AZD1222 recipients.

This sequence was found in an adult in good health. V gene TRBV9 combines with J gene TRBJ1-4; 12 nucleotides align to TRBD1. The sample was peripheral blood, taken on day 0 of AZD1222 vaccination. CDR3 loop: CASSVAPGQGARGEKLFF. CDR3 bases: TGTGCCAGCAGCGTAGCCCCGGGACAGGGGGCGAGGGGCGAAAAACTGTTTTTT.